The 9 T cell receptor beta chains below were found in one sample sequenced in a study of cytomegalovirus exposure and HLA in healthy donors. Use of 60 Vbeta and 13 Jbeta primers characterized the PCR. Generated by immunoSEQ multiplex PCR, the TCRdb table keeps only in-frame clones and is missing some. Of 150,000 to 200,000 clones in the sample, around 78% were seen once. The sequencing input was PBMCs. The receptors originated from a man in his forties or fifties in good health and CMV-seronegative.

For the CDR3, the DNA is TGTGCCAGCAGCTTCGGACTAGCTTCCTACGAGCAGTACTTC. This translates into CASSFGLASYEQYF. The chain joins TRBV11-2 to TRBJ2-7; TRBD2 agrees at 8 bases. The germline gives CDR1 SGHAT, CDR2 FQNNGV. CDR3 length: 14 amino acids. The J segment lost 1 base and the V segment lost 3 bases, leaving 2 bases of the junction unmatched.

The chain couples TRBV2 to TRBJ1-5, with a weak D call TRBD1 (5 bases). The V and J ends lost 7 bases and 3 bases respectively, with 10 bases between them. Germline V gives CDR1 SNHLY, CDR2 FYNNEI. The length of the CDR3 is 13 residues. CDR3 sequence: CASNSGSNQPQHF. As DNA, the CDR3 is TGTGCCAGCAACTCAGGGTCCAATCAGCCCCAGCATTTT.

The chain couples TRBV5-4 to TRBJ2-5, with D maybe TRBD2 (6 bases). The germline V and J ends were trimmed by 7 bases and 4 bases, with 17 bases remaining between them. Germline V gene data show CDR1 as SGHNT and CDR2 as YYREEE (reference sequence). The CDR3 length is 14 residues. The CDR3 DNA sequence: TGTGCCAGCGGCCTGGGACTGCAGCTAGAGACCCAGTACTTC. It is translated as CASGLGLQLETQYF.

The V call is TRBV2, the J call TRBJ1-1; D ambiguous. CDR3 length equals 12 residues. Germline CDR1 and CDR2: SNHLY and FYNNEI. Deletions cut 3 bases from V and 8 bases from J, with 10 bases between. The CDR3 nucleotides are TGTGCCAGCAGTGAGAGGGCGGCAGAAGCTTTCTTT. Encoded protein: CASSERAAEAFF.

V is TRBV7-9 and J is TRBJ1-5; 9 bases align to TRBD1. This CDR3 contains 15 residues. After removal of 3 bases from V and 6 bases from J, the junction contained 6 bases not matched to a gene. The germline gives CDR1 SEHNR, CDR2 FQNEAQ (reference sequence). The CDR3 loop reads CASSFGDREVQPQHF. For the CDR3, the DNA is TGTGCCAGCAGCTTCGGGGACAGGGAAGTTCAGCCCCAGCATTTT.

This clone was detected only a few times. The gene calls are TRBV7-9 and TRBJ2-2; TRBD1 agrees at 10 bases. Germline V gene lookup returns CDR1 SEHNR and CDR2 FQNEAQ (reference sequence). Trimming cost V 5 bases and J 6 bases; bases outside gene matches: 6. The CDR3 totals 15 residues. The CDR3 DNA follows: TGTGCCAGCAGCCCGGGGACAGGGGCGGCCGGGGAGCTGTTTTTT. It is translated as CASSPGTGAAGELFF.

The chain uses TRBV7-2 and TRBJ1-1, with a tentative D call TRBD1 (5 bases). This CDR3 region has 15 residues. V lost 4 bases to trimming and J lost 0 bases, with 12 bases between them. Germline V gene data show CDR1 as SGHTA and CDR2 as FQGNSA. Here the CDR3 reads CASSSLGGVNTEAFF. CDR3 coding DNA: TGTGCCAGCAGCTCCCTGGGAGGGGTGAACACTGAAGCTTTCTTT.

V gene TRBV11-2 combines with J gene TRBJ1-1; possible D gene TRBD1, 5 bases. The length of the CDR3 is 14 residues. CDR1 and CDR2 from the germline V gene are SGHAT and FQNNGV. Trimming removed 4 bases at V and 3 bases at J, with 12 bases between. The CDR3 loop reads CASSSPGRDTEAFF. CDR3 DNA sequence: TGTGCCAGCAGCTCCCCGGGCAGGGACACTGAAGCTTTCTTT.

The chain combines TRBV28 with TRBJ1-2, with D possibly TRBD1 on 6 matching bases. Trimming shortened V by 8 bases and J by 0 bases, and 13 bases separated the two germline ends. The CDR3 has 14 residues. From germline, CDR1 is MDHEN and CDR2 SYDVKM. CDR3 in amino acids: CASGNRATNYGYTF. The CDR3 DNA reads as TGTGCCAGCGGTAACAGGGCGACTAACTATGGCTACACCTTC.